The rows below give T cell receptor beta chains drawn from one sample of a study of shared clonotypes between healthy human individuals. Generated by immunoSEQ multiplex PCR, the TCRdb table keeps only in-frame clones and is missing some. Of about 2.3 million clones listed, 92% are singletons. Source material: naive CD4+ T cells from PBMCs. All receptors derive from a man younger than 30 in good health. Some clones in this sample may be carry-over from other donors' samples. Each CDR3 is given with its conserved first and last residue. D genes are given only for firm matches. The listing skips clone size in some rows; elsewhere it reads once, few, many or a size class.

J gene: TRBJ2-1; clone size: .; D gene: .; V gene: TRBV11-1; CDR3 DNA: TGTGCCAGCAGCTTTGCCCCCTTCGACAATGAGCAGTTCTTC; CDR3 protein: CASSFAPFDNEQFF
J gene: TRBJ1-1; clone size: .; D gene: .; V gene: TRBV6-5; CDR3 DNA: TGTGCCAGCATGTTTAAGGTCCAAGGGACTGAAGCTTTCTTT; CDR3 protein: CASMFKVQGTEAFF
J gene: TRBJ2-1; clone size: .; D gene: TRBD1; V gene: TRBV5-1; CDR3 DNA: TGCGCCAGCAGCACACAGGGGGTAGTCAATGAGCAGTTCTTC; CDR3 protein: CASSTQGVVNEQFF
J gene: TRBJ2-7; clone size: .; D gene: .; V gene: TRBV7-6; CDR3 DNA: TGTGCCAGCAGCTTAGGGGAGATCTCCTACGAGCAGTACTTC; CDR3 protein: CASSLGEISYEQYF
J gene: TRBJ2-5; clone size: .; D gene: TRBD2; V gene: TRBV15; CDR3 DNA: TGTGCCACCAGCAGAGGGGCGGGACTAGAGAACCAAGAGACCCAGTACTTC; CDR3 protein: CATSRGAGLENQETQYF
J gene: TRBJ2-2; clone size: .; D gene: TRBD1; V gene: TRBV27; CDR3 DNA: TGTGCCAGCAGTTTATTGGTGACAGGGGGACAGGTTGGGGAGCTGTTTTTT; CDR3 protein: CASSLLVTGGQVGELFF
J gene: TRBJ2-5; clone size: .; D gene: .; V gene: TRBV15; CDR3 DNA: TGTGCCACCAGCAGAGCCTATAGCGGTGCATCGACCCAGTACTTC; CDR3 protein: CATSRAYSGASTQYF
J gene: TRBJ2-1; clone size: .; D gene: .; V gene: TRBV29-1; CDR3 DNA: TGCAGCGTTGAAGATTCCAAACCGAAAGGCTACAATGAGCAGTTCTTC; CDR3 protein: CSVEDSKPKGYNEQFF
J gene: TRBJ2-7; clone size: .; D gene: .; V gene: TRBV11-1; CDR3 DNA: TGTGCCAGCAGCTTAGAGCGGAGCTCCTACGAGCAGTACTTC; CDR3 protein: CASSLERSSYEQYF
J gene: TRBJ2-7; clone size: .; D gene: .; V gene: TRBV29-1; CDR3 DNA: TGCAGCGTTGAAGATCAGAGGTACGAGCAGTACTTC; CDR3 protein: CSVEDQRYEQYF
J gene: TRBJ1-1; clone size: .; D gene: .; V gene: TRBV30; CDR3 DNA: TGTGCCTGGCAGACATCAGGGAAAGGTAGCGCTGAAGCTTTCTTT; CDR3 protein: CAWQTSGKGSAEAFF
J gene: TRBJ1-2; clone size: .; D gene: TRBD1; V gene: TRBV28; CDR3 DNA: TGTGCCAGCAGTTTTGGGACAGGCTATGGCTACACCTTC; CDR3 protein: CASSFGTGYGYTF
J gene: TRBJ1-5; clone size: .; D gene: TRBD1; V gene: TRBV6-5; CDR3 DNA: TGTGCCAGCAGTCCTACAGGGGCCTTGGAGCCCCAGCATTTT; CDR3 protein: CASSPTGALEPQHF
J gene: TRBJ1-5; clone size: once; D gene: .; V gene: TRBV6-1; CDR3 DNA: TGTGCCAGCAGTGGCCTTAGCAATCAGCCCCAGCATTTT; CDR3 protein: CASSGLSNQPQHF
J gene: TRBJ2-1; clone size: .; D gene: .; V gene: TRBV5-5; CDR3 DNA: TGTGCCAGCAGCCCGCAATCGGGCTCCTACAATGAGCAGTTCTTC; CDR3 protein: CASSPQSGSYNEQFF